The 8 T cell receptor beta chains listed next were all sequenced from one sample in a study of T cell responses to AZD1222 COVID-19 vaccine. The repertoire was sequenced with immunoSEQ multiplex PCR; TCRdb's copy has only in-frame clones and lacks some. The sample lists 140,000 to 150,000 clones; roughly 92% were seen once. Sample: peripheral blood, taken on day 0 of AZD1222 vaccination. All receptors come from an adult in good health.

The chain employs TRBV20-1 and TRBJ1-2; D call uncertain. CDR3 length equals 13 residues. Looked up from germline, CDR1 is DFQATT and CDR2 is SNEGSKA (reference sequence). With 3 bases removed from V and 5 bases from J, the gap between germline ends came to 13 bases. CDR3 nucleotides: TGCAGTGCTAGTTCAGGTTTGCAATATGGCTACACCTTC. It codes for CSASSGLQYGYTF.

V usage is TRBV7-6 and J usage is TRBJ2-7; 7 nucleotides line up with TRBD2. Per germline, CDR1 SGHVS and CDR2 FNYEAQ. This CDR3 comprises 16 residues. Losses at the gene ends were 6 bases for V and 6 bases for J; bases not matched to a gene: 17. This CDR3 is CASSTGRDGGSSEQYF. CDR3 sequence (DNA): TGTGCCAGCAGTACCGGACGGGACGGCGGGAGTTCCGAGCAGTACTTC.

This clone was picked up one time. The V and J genes are TRBV25-1 and TRBJ1-1; no definite D call. V was cut by 5 bases and J by 5 bases, with 12 bases left in between. Per germline, CDR1 MGHDK and CDR2 SYGVNS. This CDR3 has 13 residues. CDR3 amino acids: CASSRLGGTEAFF. The CDR3 bases are TGTGCCAGCAGTAGGTTGGGAGGTACTGAAGCTTTCTTT.

V and J are TRBV7-6 and TRBJ2-7; 7 positions match TRBD2. The CDR3 has 15 residues. Germline assignment: CDR1 SGHVS and CDR2 FNYEAQ. V dropped 2 bases and J dropped 3; count of bases not matched to a gene: 7. CDR3 sequence reads: CASSLLSGDSYEQYF. CDR3 DNA sequence: TGTGCCAGCAGCTTATTGAGCGGGGATAGCTACGAGCAGTACTTC.

The V call is TRBV10-3, the J call TRBJ2-2; TRBD2 agrees at 15 bases. The germline CDR1 and CDR2 sequences are ENHRY and SYGVKD. V was clipped by 6 bases and J by 5 bases; unmatched bases: 4. CDR3 length equals 16 residues. The CDR3 nucleotides read TGTGCCATCAGGGCCGGGACTAGCGGGAGGACCGGGGAGCTGTTTTTT. Protein: CAIRAGTSGRTGELFF.

The chain has TRBV6-2 or TRBV6-3 and TRBJ2-5; D unresolved. Per germline, CDR1 MNHEY and CDR2 SVGEGT. The V end was cut by 9 bases, the J end by 2 bases, with 25 bases between. CDR3 length: 17 residues. CDR3 sequence: CASSRTVRPLPQETQYF. CDR3 DNA: TGTGCCAGTAGTAGGACCGTGCGGCCTTTACCACAAGAGACCCAGTACTTC.

The chain joins TRBV7-2 to TRBJ2-5, with D uncertain. Germline lookup yields CDR1 SGHTA and CDR2 FQGNSA. Trimming stripped 6 bases from V and 5 bases from J, with 16 bases between. The CDR3 runs 14 residues. CDR3 nucleotides: TGTGCCAGCAGGTCAGACTGGCTCCGGGAGACCCAGTACTTC. Translated, it gives CASRSDWLRETQYF.

As DNA, the CDR3 is TGTGCCAGCAGTTACGCAACAGGCCACTCTGGAAACACCATATATTTT. This codes for CASSYATGHSGNTIYF. J is TRBJ1-3 and V is TRBV6-6, with a possible D match to TRBD1 (5 bases). Trimming took off 2 bases at V and 0 bases at J, with 11 bases between the two ends. Germline loops: CDR1 MNHNY, CDR2 SVGAGI (reference sequence). There are 16 residues in the CDR3.